This T cell receptor (beta chain) was profiled in a study of vaccination effects on CD4 cells after COVID-19. Across the whole study: Post-vaccine sampling took place a median of 72 days after the second dose. Study observations and caveats: Clones arising from infection and from vaccination showed marked clonal contraction late after vaccination. The study had few convalescent patients and no early post-infection timepoints. Only 1 of 255 vaccine-induced clones from healthy vaccinees cross-reacted with common cold coronaviruses.

The repertoire was sequenced with immunoSEQ multiplex PCR; TCRdb's copy has only in-frame clones and lacks some. Among 84,000 or so clones listed, 77% were seen once. Trimming pared 3 bases from V and 4 bases from J, leaving 15 bases between. The CDR3 sequence is 15 residues long. CDR1 and CDR2 (germline): KGHDR, SFDVKD. In the case of this clone: The target antigen is unknown.

ViraFEST expansion of antigen-specific CD4+ T cells with viral peptide pools preceded sequencing. Having been cultured for less than 12 days, the cells underwent CD4+ T cell isolation. All participants had two doses of either the BNT162b2 or mRNA-1273 vaccine. This chain joins TRBV24-1 and TRBJ2-7; D unresolved. The receptor was isolated from a human donor who received a COVID-19 vaccine. The sequencing here drew on CD4+ T cells from PBMCs cultured with HCoV-OC43 spike peptides, taken after COVID-19 vaccination. Documented subset: HCoV-OC43 spike overlapping peptide pool stimulation. This chain's CDR3 is CATSDLDALPYEQYV. The CDR3, as DNA: TGTGCCACCAGTGATCTGGACGCCTTACCGTACGAGCAGTACGTC.